This TCR beta chain appears in the sequencing data of a study of PD-1 blockade in classical Hodgkin lymphoma. Stated time point: cycle 4 day 1 (C4D1), after less than 7 weeks of nivolumab. All patients relapsed after autologous stem cell transplantation, and brentuximab vedotin exposure varied. About this clone itself: Its specificity is unknown.

V was shortened by 5 bases and J by 13 bases, with 15 bases between the two germline ends. The CDR3 covers 12 residues. Germline V gene sequence: CDR1 MDHEN, CDR2 SYDVKM. The study's findings and limits: Patients excluded were those beginning nivolumab under 1 year after ASCT.

TCRdb's table, derived via immunoSEQ multiplex PCR, lists solely in-frame clones and lacks some. The table records approximately 90,000 clones, about 83% of them present only once. This sequence originates from a human donor with classical Hodgkin lymphoma. Sequencing used peripheral blood mononuclear cells (PBMCs), obtained before the fourth cycle of nivolumab. V usage is TRBV28 and J usage is TRBJ1-5; a weak D match, TRBD1 (5 bases). The CDR3 sequence: CASSPGPGLQHF. The CDR3 DNA reads TGTGCCAGCAGTCCGGGGCCAGGCCTTCAGCATTTT.